These 30 T cell receptor beta chains were all obtained from the same sample, sequenced in a study of blood T cell repertoires in COVID-19. Using immunoSEQ multiplex PCR, the repertoire was profiled, and TCRdb retains in-frame clones only, with some absent. The data hold under 300,000 clones, with 90% observed a single time. The sequenced sample consisted of peripheral blood. Receptors were obtained from a woman in her 40s with acute or convalescent COVID-19.

V and J are TRBV3-1 (or the pseudogene TRBV3-2) and TRBJ2-1, with 11 positions matching TRBD2. Per the germline V gene, CDR1 is LGHDT and CDR2 is YNNKEL (reference sequence). Trimming took 0 bases from V and 2 from J; bases not matched to a gene: 6. The CDR3 extends over 18 amino acids. The CDR3 loop is CASSQDILAGGTYNEQFF. The CDR3 DNA reads as TGTGCCAGCAGCCAAGATATCCTAGCGGGGGGTACCTACAATGAGCAGTTCTTC.

The chain joins TRBV19 to TRBJ1-2; no reliable D call. The germline V gene has CDR1 LNHDA and CDR2 SQIVND (reference sequence). The CDR3 consists of 15 residues. The ends were cut back, 10 bases at V and 0 bases at J, with 18 bases in the middle. DNA of the CDR3: TGTGCCACCACATACCGCCGGGGTGCTAACTATGGCTACACCTTC. Protein sequence: CATTYRRGANYGYTF.

The chain has TRBV19 and TRBJ2-2, with 12 bases matching TRBD1. The CDR3 sequence is 15 residues long. Looked up from germline, CDR1 is LNHDA and CDR2 is SQIVND (reference sequence). Unmatched junction bases numbered 9, after V lost 10 bases and J lost 6 bases. The CDR3 DNA sequence: TGTGCCACGGGACAGGGGGCGCGGGTCCCCGGGGAGCTGTTTTTT. Amino acids: CATGQGARVPGELFF.

V is TRBV9 and J is TRBJ2-3; 7 bases are shared with TRBD1. Germline trimming cut 4 bases from V and 0 bases from J; bases unmatched to any gene: 8. Germline assignment: CDR1 SGDLS and CDR2 YYNGEE. This CDR3 has 16 residues. CDR3 protein: CASSLGRQGSTDTQYF. CDR3 in DNA: TGTGCCAGCAGCCTAGGGAGACAGGGTAGCACAGATACGCAGTATTTT.

This rearrangement joins TRBV18 to TRBJ2-3; possible D gene TRBD1, 6 bases. From germline, CDR1 is KGHSH and CDR2 LQKENI. Deletions cut 3 bases from V and 1 base from J, with 11 bases between. There are 15 residues in the CDR3. The CDR3 DNA follows: TGTGCCAGCTCACCCCGGGACAAGGGCACAGATACGCAGTATTTT. Its translation: CASSPRDKGTDTQYF.

The chain joins TRBV7-8 to TRBJ2-7, with 7 positions matching TRBD1. The CDR3 covers 19 residues. V lost 5 bases to trimming and J lost 1 base; unmatched junction nucleotides: 20. The germline V gene has CDR1 SGHVS and CDR2 FQNEAQ. The CDR3: CASSRGYQKGTDFSYEQYV. The DNA for the CDR3 is TGTGCCAGCAGCCGAGGCTACCAAAAGGGGACAGATTTTTCCTACGAGCAGTACGTC.

This sequence joins TRBV9 and TRBJ1-3; D not resolved. In germline, CDR1 is SGDLS, CDR2 YYNGEE. Trimming pared 0 bases from V and 0 bases from J, leaving 19 bases between. The CDR3 is 19 amino acids. CDR3 DNA sequence: TGTGCCAGCAGCGTAGATGGTACAGACTGGACTCACTCTGGAAACACCATATATTTT. Encoded protein: CASSVDGTDWTHSGNTIYF.

The genes are TRBV30 and TRBJ1-1, with 8 bases fitting TRBD1. Trimming took 3 bases from V and 6 from J; bases not matched to a gene: 15. Germline-derived CDR1 and CDR2 are GTSNPN and SVGIG (reference sequence). This CDR3 is 16 amino acids long. The CDR3 spells CAWSNLILRGRAEAFF. The DNA of the CDR3 is TGTGCCTGGAGCAACTTAATACTCAGGGGGCGCGCTGAAGCTTTCTTT.

The chain has TRBV12-3 or TRBV12-4 and TRBJ1-2; D perhaps matches TRBD1 (5 bases). The CDR3 consists of 13 residues. The V end lost 5 bases, the J end lost 1 base, and 8 bases lay between the germline ends. The CDR3 is CASSDSLNYGYTF. In nucleotides, the CDR3 is TGTGCCAGCAGTGACAGTCTTAACTATGGCTACACCTTC.

This rearrangement joins TRBV20-1 to TRBJ1-1; the D is unclear. Germline V CDR1 and CDR2: DFQATT, SNEGSKA (reference sequence). V dropped 0 bases and J dropped 8 bases, with 7 bases sitting between them. CDR3 size: 11 residues. CDR3: CSARESGEAFF. DNA for the CDR3: TGCAGTGCTAGAGAGTCAGGCGAAGCTTTCTTT.

The chain couples TRBV6-1 to TRBJ2-7, with 9 positions matching TRBD2. With 2 bases clipped from V and 2 bases from J, the junction kept 4 bases outside the gene matches. Germline V gives CDR1 MNHNS, CDR2 SASEGT. The CDR3 contains 15 residues. CDR3 residues: CASSESASGAYEQYV. The CDR3 nucleotides are TGTGCCAGCAGTGAATCGGCTAGCGGGGCCTACGAGCAGTACGTC.

Of note for this clone: Other DNA sequences in the sample encode the same CDR3. The gene calls are TRBV2 and TRBJ1-1; D is perhaps TRBD1 (6 bases). Germline CDR1 and CDR2: SNHLY and FYNNEI. The CDR3 loop spans 11 amino acids. Trimming removed 4 bases at V and 8 bases at J, with 8 bases between. The CDR3 region has the DNA TGTGCCAGCAGTGCTGACAGGGAAGCTTTCTTT. This codes for CASSADREAFF. The variable domain in full, completed from reference TRBV2 and TRBJ1-1, reads EPEVTQTPSHQVTQMGQEVILRCVPISNHLYFYWYRQILGQKVEFLVSFYNNEISEKSEIFDDQFSVERPDGSNFTLKIRSTKLEDSAMYFCASSADREAFFGQGTRLTVV.

V gene TRBV11-2 combines with J gene TRBJ1-3; 7 bases agree with TRBD1. Germline CDR1 SGHAT, CDR2 FQNNGV. CDR3 size: 15 residues. Trimming took 2 bases from V and 2 from J; bases not matched to a gene: 3. The CDR3 protein is CASSLSRGTGNTIYF. In nucleotides, the CDR3 is TGTGCCAGCAGCTTAAGCAGGGGGACTGGAAACACCATATATTTT.

The chain has TRBV21-1 and TRBJ1-6. TRBV21-1 is annotated as a pseudogene. CDR3 size: 19 residues. This CDR3 reads CARTEVRGRVWEFKSPLHF. The CDR3 nucleotides are TGTGCCAGGACAGAAGTCCGGGGGAGGGTATGGGAATTTAAATCACCCCTCCACTTT.

The V and J genes are TRBV2 and TRBJ1-2; TRBD1 agrees at 7 bases. Germline loops: CDR1 SNHLY, CDR2 FYNNEI. This CDR3 spans 13 amino acids. V lost 5 bases and J lost 4; bases outside the gene matches: 4. Here the CDR3 DNA reads TGTGCCAGCAGTAGAGCAGGGGGCTATGGCTACACCTTC. This sequence encodes CASSRAGGYGYTF. The full variable domain, with the rest looked up from reference TRBV2 and TRBJ1-2, is EPEVTQTPSHQVTQMGQEVILRCVPISNHLYFYWYRQILGQKVEFLVSFYNNEISEKSEIFDDQFSVERPDGSNFTLKIRSTKLEDSAMYFCASSRAGGYGYTFGSGTRLTVV.

A few counts support this clone. CDR3 protein: CATSKIGTGAPEAFF. CDR3 bases: TGTGCCACCAGCAAAATTGGGACAGGGGCCCCTGAAGCTTTCTTT. The chain links TRBV15 to TRBJ1-1; 10 bases agree with TRBD1. Germline CDR1 and CDR2: LNHNV and YYDKDF (reference sequence). The CDR3 extends over 15 amino acids. The V segment lost 4 bases and the J segment 6 bases; nucleotides outside the gene matches: 8. Full variable domain (missing parts from reference TRBV15 and TRBJ1-1): DAMVIQNPRYQVTQFGKPVTLSCSQTLNHNVMYWYQQKSSQAPKLLFHYYDKDFNNEADTPDNFQSRRPNTSFCFLDIRSPGLGDTAMYLCATSKIGTGAPEAFFGQGTRLTVV.

The genes are TRBV11-3 and TRBJ2-2; unclear D gene. Germline lookup yields CDR1 SGHNT and CDR2 YENEEA. V was cut by 6 bases and J by 6 bases, with 11 bases left in between. The CDR3 sequence is 13 residues long. DNA of the CDR3: TGTGCCAGCAGGAGGTCCGGTTCCGGGGAGCTGTTTTTT. It yields the protein CASRRSGSGELFF.

The V call is TRBV2, the J call TRBJ2-1, with TRBD2 matching 11 bases. Looked up from germline, CDR1 is SNHLY and CDR2 is FYNNEI. The CDR3 loop spans 15 amino acids. V lost 6 bases to trimming and J lost 7 bases; unmatched junction nucleotides: 8. The CDR3 sequence: CASSKLAGAGNEQFF. DNA of the CDR3: TGTGCCAGCAGCAAACTAGCGGGGGCCGGAAATGAGCAGTTCTTC.

This chain joins TRBV4-1 and TRBJ2-2, with 10 bases identical to TRBD1. CDR3 length equals 16 residues. The V gene's germline CDR1 is MGHRA and CDR2 YSYEKL. The V segment lost 4 bases and the J segment 5 bases; nucleotides outside the gene matches: 7. CDR3: CASSPLTGGRTGELFF. The DNA for the CDR3 is TGCGCCAGCAGCCCCCTGACAGGGGGCCGTACCGGGGAGCTGTTTTTT.

The chain combines TRBV27 with TRBJ2-3; maybe TRBD1 (5 bases). The CDR3 length is 16 residues. Between the trimmed V and J ends, which lost 5 bases and 0 bases, there was a span of 15 bases. Looked up from germline, CDR1 is MNHEY and CDR2 is SMNVEV (reference sequence). Written as DNA, the CDR3 is TGTGCCAGCAGTGCACAGGCGCTGCCTAGCACAGATACGCAGTATTTT. It is translated as CASSAQALPSTDTQYF.

The chain recombines TRBV18 with TRBJ2-5, with 11 bases that match TRBD1. CDR1 is KGHSH and CDR2 is LQKENI in the germline V gene. This CDR3 spans 17 amino acids. With V trimmed by 6 bases and J by 0 bases, 9 bases remained unmatched. The CDR3 reads CASSPWDRGSYQETQYF. The DNA of the CDR3 is TGTGCCAGCTCCCCGTGGGACAGGGGGTCGTACCAAGAGACCCAGTACTTC.

This clone has more than one count but fewer than ten. The chain links TRBV12-3 or TRBV12-4 to TRBJ1-2; D is possibly TRBD1 (5 bases). Trimming shortened V by 4 bases and J by 7 bases, and 10 bases separated the two germline ends. The CDR3 runs to 12 residues. DNA for the CDR3: TGTGCCAGCAGTTCAGGGCCTACTGGCTACACCTTC. As protein: CASSSGPTGYTF.

This chain uses TRBV19 with TRBJ2-7; 8 nucleotides match TRBD1. The CDR3 sequence is 13 residues long. CDR1 is LNHDA, CDR2 SQIVND, per germline (reference sequence). With 4 bases clipped from V and 3 bases from J, the junction kept 2 bases outside the gene matches. Here the CDR3 reads CASSSGQGYEQYV. CDR3 nucleotide sequence: TGTGCCAGTAGTAGCGGACAGGGCTACGAGCAGTACGTC.

There are a few counts of this clone. The chain uses TRBV5-4 and TRBJ2-5, with D possibly TRBD2 on 6 matching bases. The germline CDR1 and CDR2 sequences are SGHNT and YYREEE (reference sequence). Trimming removed 5 bases at V and 1 base at J, with 12 bases between. The CDR3 sequence is 14 residues long. The CDR3 bases are TGTGCCAGCAGGTTCGGACTAACCCAAGAGACCCAGTACTTC. Amino acids: CASRFGLTQETQYF.

This clone was seen only a few times. The chain joins TRBV15 to TRBJ1-2, with a possible D match to TRBD1 (6 bases). Looked up from germline, CDR1 is LNHNV and CDR2 is YYDKDF (reference sequence). Trimming took off 1 base at V and 1 base at J, with 13 bases between the two ends. The CDR3 covers 16 residues. Written as DNA, the CDR3 is TGTGCCACCAGCAGAGGAGGAGGGGGGGTTAACTATGGCTACACCTTC. This codes for CATSRGGGGVNYGYTF.

V is TRBV7-2 and J is TRBJ1-1; D remains unclear. This CDR3 has 14 amino acids. Germline CDR1 SGHTA, CDR2 FQGNSA. V was shortened by 6 bases and J by 0 bases, with 11 bases between the two germline ends. The CDR3 coding sequence is TGTGCCAGCAGGTATACCCTACTGAACACTGAAGCTTTCTTT. Its translation: CASRYTLLNTEAFF.

This clone was counted a few times. The CDR3 DNA is TGCGCCAGCAGCCAAGAAGGCGGGGCCTACGAGCAGTACGTC. Protein: CASSQEGGAYEQYV. J is TRBJ2-7 and V is TRBV4-1; possible D gene TRBD2, 6 bases. Trimming pared 0 bases from V and 2 bases from J, leaving 8 bases between. CDR1 MGHRA and CDR2 YSYEKL come from the germline V gene. The CDR3 contains 14 residues.

The chain uses TRBV6-4 and TRBJ1-2, with D possibly being TRBD1 (5 bases). Germline CDR1 MRHNA, CDR2 SNTAGT. This CDR3 contains 15 residues. The V end lost 2 bases, the J end lost 8 bases, and 18 bases lay between the germline ends. CDR3 sequence (DNA): TGTGCCAGCAGTGACGGGGCAGGGACTCCTGAAGGCTACACCTTC. Protein sequence: CASSDGAGTPEGYTF.

The chain has TRBV11-2 and TRBJ1-1, with D perhaps matching TRBD1 (6 bases). The CDR3 runs 13 residues. V was clipped by 4 bases and J by 6 bases, with 12 bases between them. Per germline, CDR1 SGHAT and CDR2 FQNNGV. CDR3: CASSSYRDPEAFF. The CDR3 bases are TGTGCCAGCAGCTCCTACAGGGATCCTGAAGCTTTCTTT.

The rearrangement links TRBV2 to TRBJ2-3; perhaps TRBD2 as D (6 bases). The CDR3 runs 16 residues. The V and J ends lost 4 bases and 8 bases respectively, with 22 bases between them. Germline values: CDR1 SNHLY, CDR2 FYNNEI. The CDR3 sequence is CASSGDTAGRLGTQYF. The CDR3 bases are TGTGCCAGCAGTGGAGACACAGCGGGCCGGCTGGGTACGCAGTATTTT.